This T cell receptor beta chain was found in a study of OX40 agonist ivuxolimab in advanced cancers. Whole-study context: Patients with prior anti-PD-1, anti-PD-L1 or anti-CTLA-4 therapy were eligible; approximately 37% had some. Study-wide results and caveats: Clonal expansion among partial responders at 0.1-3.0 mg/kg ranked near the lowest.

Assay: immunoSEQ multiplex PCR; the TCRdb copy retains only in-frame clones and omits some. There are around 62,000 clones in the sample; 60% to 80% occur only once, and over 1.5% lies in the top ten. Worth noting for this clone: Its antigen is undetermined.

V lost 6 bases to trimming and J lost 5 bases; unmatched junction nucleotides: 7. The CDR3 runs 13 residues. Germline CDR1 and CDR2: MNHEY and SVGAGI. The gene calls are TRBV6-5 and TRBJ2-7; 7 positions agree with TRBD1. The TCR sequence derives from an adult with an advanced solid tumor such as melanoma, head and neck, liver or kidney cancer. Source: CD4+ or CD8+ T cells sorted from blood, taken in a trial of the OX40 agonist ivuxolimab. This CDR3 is CASRTDRYDEQYF. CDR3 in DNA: TGTGCCAGCAGAACGGACAGGTACGACGAGCAGTACTTC.